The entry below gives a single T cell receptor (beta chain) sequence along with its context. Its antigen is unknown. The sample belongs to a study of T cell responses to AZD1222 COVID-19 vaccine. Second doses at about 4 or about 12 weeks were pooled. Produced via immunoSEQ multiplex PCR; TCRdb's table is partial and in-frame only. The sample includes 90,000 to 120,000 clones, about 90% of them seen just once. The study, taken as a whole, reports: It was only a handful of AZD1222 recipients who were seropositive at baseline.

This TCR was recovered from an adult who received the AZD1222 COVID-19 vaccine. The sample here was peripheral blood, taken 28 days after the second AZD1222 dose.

DNA for the CDR3: TGTGCCAGCAGCTGGGGCAGTGGTTATAATCAGCCCCAGCATTTT. It specifies CASSWGSGYNQPQHF. This chain links TRBV5-5 with TRBJ1-5, with a tentative D call TRBD1 (5 bases). Germline CDR1 SGHKS, CDR2 YYEKEE (reference sequence). V gave up 3 bases and J gave up 4 bases, with 14 bases separating them. CDR3 length: 15 residues.